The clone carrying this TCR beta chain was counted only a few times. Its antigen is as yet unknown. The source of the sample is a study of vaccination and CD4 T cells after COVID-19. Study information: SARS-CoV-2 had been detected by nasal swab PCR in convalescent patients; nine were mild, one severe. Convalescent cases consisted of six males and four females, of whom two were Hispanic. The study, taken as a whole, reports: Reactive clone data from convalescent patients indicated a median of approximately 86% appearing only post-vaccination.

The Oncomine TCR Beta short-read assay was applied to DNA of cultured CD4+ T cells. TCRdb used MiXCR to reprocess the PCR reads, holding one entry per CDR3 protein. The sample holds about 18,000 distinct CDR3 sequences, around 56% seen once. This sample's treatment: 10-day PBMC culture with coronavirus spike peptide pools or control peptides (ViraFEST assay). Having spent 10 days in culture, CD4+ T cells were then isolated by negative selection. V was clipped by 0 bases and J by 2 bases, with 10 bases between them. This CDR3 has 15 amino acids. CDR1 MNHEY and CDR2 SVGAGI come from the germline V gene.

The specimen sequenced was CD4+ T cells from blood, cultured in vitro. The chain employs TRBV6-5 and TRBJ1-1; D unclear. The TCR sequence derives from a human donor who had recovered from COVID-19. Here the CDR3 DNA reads TGTGCCAGCAGTTACTCCGGGCAGACTAACACTGAAGCTTTCTTT. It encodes CASSYSGQTNTEAFF.